This T cell receptor (beta chain) was recorded in a study of control samples from healthy donors and cancer patients. The CDR3 loop spans 16 amino acids. Germline CDR1 is LGHDT and CDR2 is YNNKEL (reference sequence). V lost 4 bases and J 0 bases, leaving 13 bases between the germline ends. Profiling relied on immunoSEQ multiplex PCR, and the TCRdb table lists in-frame clones only, not all of them. The sample lists more than 100,000 clones; approximately 88% were seen once. The rearrangement joins TRBV3-1 (or the pseudogene TRBV3-2) to TRBJ1-3, with D tentatively TRBD1 (6 bases). The sequencing input was blood. The source is a middle-aged man in good health. For the CDR3, the DNA is TGTGCCAGCAGCCGGCGGGACACTAGCTCTGGAAACACCATATATTTT. It specifies CASSRRDTSSGNTIYF.